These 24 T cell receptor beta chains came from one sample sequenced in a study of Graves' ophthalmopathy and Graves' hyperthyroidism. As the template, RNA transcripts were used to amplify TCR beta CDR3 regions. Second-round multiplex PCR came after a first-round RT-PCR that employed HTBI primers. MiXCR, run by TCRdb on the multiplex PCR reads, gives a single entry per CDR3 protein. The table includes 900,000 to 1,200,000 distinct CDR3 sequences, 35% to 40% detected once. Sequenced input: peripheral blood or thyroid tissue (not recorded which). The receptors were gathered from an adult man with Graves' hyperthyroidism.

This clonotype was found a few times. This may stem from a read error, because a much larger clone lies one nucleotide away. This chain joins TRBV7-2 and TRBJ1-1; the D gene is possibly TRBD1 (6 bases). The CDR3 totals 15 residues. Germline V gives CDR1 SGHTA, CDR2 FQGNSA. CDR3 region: CAGSSMAGDGTEAFF. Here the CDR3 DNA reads TGTGCCGGCAGCTCCATGGCAGGGGACGGCACTGAAGCTTTCTTT.

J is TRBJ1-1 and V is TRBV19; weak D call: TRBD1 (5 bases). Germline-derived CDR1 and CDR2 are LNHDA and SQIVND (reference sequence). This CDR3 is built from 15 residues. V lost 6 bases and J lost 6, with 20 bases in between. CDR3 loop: CASSPEGFYIPEAFF. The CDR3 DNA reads TGTGCCAGTAGCCCTGAGGGGTTTTATATACCTGAAGCTTTCTTT.

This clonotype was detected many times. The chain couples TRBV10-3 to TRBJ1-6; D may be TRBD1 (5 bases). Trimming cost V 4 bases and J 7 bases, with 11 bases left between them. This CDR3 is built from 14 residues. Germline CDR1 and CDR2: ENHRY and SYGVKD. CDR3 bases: TGTGCCATCAGTGTTGGGGGAAGGAATTCACCCCTCCACTTT. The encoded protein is CAISVGGRNSPLHF.

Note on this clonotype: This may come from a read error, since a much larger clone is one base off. CDR3 nucleotides: TGCTCCAGCAGCTTGGGGTCAGGATCTCTCAATCAGCCCCAGCATTTT. Its protein product is CSSSLGSGSLNQPQHF. V usage is TRBV5-1 and J usage is TRBJ1-5; D is unclear. The CDR3 runs to 16 residues. CDR1 is SGHRS, CDR2 YFSETQ, per germline. The full variable domain, with the rest looked up from reference TRBV5-1 and TRBJ1-5, is KAGVTQTPRYLIKTRGQQVTLSCSPISGHRSVSWYQQTPGQGLQFLFEYFSETQRNKGNFPGRFSGRQFSNSRSEMNVSTLELGDSALYLCSSSLGSGSLNQPQHFGDGTRLSIL.

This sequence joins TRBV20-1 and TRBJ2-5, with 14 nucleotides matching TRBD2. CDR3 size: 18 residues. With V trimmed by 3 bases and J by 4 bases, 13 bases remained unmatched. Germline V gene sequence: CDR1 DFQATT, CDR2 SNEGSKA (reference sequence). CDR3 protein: CSARGQGLAGVGRETQYF. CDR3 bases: TGCAGTGCTAGGGGGCAGGGACTAGCGGGAGTGGGGAGAGAGACCCAGTACTTC.

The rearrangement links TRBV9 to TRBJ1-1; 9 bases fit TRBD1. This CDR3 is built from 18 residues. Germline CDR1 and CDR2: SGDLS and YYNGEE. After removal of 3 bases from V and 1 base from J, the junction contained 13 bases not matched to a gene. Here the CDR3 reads CASSASNLGTGQNTEAFF. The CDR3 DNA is TGTGCCAGCAGCGCATCTAACCTCGGGACAGGGCAGAACACTGAAGCTTTCTTT.

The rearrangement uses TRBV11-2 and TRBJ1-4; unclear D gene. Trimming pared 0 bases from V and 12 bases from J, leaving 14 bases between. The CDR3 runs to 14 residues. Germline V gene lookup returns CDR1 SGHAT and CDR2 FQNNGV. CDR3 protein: CASSLEVAVTELFF. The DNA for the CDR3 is TGTGCCAGCAGCTTAGAGGTTGCCGTGACGGAACTGTTTTTT.

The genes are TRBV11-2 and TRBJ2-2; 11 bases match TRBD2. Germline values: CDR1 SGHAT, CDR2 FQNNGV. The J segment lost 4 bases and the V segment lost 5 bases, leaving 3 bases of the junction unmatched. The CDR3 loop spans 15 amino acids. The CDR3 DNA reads TGTGCCAGCAGCCCTAGCGGGAGGCGCACCGGGGAGCTGTTTTTT. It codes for CASSPSGRRTGELFF.

CDR3 sequence: CASSVVRDGQETQYF. In nucleotides, the CDR3 is TGTGCCAGCAGCGTAGTGCGGGACGGACAAGAGACCCAGTACTTC. The gene calls are TRBV9 and TRBJ2-5, with D maybe TRBD2 (6 bases). The CDR3 runs to 15 residues. V lost 0 bases and J 2 bases, leaving 11 bases between the germline ends. Germline-derived CDR1 and CDR2 are SGDLS and YYNGEE.

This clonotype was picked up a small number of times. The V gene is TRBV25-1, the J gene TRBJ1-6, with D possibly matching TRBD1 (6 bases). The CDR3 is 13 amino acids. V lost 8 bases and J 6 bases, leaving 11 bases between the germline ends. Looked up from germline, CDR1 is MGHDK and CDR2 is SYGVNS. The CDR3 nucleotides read TGTGCCAGCCAGGGGAACCTTAATTCACCCCTCCACTTT. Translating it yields CASQGNLNSPLHF.

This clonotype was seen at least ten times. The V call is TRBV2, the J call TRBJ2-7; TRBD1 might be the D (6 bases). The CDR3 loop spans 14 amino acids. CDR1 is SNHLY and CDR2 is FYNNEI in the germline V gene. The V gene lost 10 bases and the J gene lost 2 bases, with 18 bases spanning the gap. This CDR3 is CATRQEWGPYEQYF. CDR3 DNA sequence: TGTGCCACTCGACAGGAGTGGGGACCCTACGAGCAGTACTTC.

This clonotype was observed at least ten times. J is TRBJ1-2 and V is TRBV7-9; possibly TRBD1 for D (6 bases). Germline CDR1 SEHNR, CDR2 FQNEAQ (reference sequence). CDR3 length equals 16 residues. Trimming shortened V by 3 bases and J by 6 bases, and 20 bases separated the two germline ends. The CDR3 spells CASSFPWRQVGDGYTF. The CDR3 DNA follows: TGTGCCAGCAGCTTCCCCTGGAGACAGGTTGGAGATGGCTACACCTTC.

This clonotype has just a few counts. The chain's CDR3 is CASSQEVWPEELFF. In DNA, the CDR3 is TGCGCCAGCAGCCAAGAGGTATGGCCTGAGGAGCTGTTTTTT. The chain employs TRBV4-1 and TRBJ2-2; the D is unclear. Germline CDR1 MGHRA, CDR2 YSYEKL. This CDR3 has 14 amino acids. V was trimmed by 0 bases and J by 10 bases, leaving 12 bases between them.

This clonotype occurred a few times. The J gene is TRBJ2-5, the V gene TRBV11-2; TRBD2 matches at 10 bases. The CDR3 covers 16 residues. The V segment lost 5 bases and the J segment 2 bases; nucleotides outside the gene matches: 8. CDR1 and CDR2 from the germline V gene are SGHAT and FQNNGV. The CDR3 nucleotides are TGTGCCAGCAGCCCGGGGACTAGCGACTTACAAGAGACCCAGTACTTC. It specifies CASSPGTSDLQETQYF.

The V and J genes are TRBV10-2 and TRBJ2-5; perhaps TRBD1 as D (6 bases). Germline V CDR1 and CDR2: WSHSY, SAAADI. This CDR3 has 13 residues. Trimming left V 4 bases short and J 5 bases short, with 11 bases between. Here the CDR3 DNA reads TGCGCCAGCAGTGCCGGACAGTCCGAGACCCAGTACTTC. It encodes CASSAGQSETQYF.

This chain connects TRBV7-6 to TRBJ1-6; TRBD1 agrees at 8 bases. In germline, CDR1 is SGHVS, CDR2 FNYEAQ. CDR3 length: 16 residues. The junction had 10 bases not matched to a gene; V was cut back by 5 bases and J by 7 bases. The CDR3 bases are TGTGCCAGCAGCCTAACAGGGGGGTCGTCGAATTCACCCCTCCACTTT. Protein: CASSLTGGSSNSPLHF.

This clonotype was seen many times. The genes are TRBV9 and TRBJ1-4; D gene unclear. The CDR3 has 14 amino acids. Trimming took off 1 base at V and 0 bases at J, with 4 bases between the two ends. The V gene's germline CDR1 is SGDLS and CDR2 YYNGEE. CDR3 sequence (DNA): TGTGCCAGCAGCGTATACGCAACTAATGAAAAACTGTTTTTT. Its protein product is CASSVYATNEKLFF.

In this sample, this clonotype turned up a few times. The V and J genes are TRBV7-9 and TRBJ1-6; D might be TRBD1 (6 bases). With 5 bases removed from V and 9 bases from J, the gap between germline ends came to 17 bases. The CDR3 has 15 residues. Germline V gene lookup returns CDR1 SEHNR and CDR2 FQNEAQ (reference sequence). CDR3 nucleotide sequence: TGTGCCAGCAGCGATACAGGGACCGTGCTTTCACCCCTCCACTTT. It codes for CASSDTGTVLSPLHF.

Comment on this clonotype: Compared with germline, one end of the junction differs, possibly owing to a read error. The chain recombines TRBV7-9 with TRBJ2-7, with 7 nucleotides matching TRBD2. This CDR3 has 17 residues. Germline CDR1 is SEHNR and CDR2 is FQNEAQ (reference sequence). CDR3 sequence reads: CASSLDGSRDYTYGQYF. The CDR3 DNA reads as TGTGCCAGCAGCTTAGATGGTAGCCGGGACTATACCTACGGGCAGTACTTC. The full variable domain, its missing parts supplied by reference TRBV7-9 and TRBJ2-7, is DTGVSQNPRHKITKRGQNVTFRCDPISEHNRLYWYRQTLGQGPEFLTYFQNEAQLEKSRLLSDRFSAERPKGSFSTLEIQRTEQGDSAMYLCASSLDGSRDYTYGQYFGPGTRLTVT.

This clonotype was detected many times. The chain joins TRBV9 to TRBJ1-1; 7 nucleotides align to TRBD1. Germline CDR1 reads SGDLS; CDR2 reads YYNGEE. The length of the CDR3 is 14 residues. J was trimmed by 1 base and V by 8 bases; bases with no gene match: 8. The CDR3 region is CASSGGTANTEAFF. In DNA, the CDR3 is TGTGCCAGTAGTGGCGGGACAGCGAACACTGAAGCTTTCTTT.

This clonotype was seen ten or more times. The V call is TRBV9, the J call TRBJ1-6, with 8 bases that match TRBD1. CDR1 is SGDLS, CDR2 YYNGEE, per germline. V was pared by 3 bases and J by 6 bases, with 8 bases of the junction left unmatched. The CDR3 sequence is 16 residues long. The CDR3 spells CASSALLTGGNSPLHF. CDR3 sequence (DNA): TGTGCCAGCAGCGCTCTACTTACAGGGGGTAATTCACCCCTCCACTTT.

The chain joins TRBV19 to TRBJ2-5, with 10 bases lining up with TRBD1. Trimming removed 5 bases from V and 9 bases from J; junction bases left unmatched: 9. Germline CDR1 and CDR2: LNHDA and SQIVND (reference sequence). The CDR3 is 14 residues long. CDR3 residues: CASSLKDRGKAQYF. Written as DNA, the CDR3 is TGTGCCAGTAGTCTCAAGGACAGGGGGAAGGCCCAGTACTTC. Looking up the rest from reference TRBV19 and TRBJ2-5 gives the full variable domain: DGGITQSPKYLFRKEGQNVTLSCEQNLNHDAMYWYRQDPGQGLRLIYYSQIVNDFQKGDIAEGYSVSREKKESFPLTVTSAQKNPTAFYLCASSLKDRGKAQYFGPGTRLLVL.

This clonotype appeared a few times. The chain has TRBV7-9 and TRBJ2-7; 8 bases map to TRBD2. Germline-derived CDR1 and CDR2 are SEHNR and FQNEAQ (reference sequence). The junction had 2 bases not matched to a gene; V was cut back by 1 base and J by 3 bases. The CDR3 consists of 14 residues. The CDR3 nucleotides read TGTGCCAGCAGCTTAGACGGGACTAGCTACGAGCAGTACTTC. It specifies CASSLDGTSYEQYF. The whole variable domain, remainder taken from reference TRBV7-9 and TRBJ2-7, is DTGVSQNPRHKITKRGQNVTFRCDPISEHNRLYWYRQTLGQGPEFLTYFQNEAQLEKSRLLSDRFSAERPKGSFSTLEIQRTEQGDSAMYLCASSLDGTSYEQYFGPGTRLTVT.

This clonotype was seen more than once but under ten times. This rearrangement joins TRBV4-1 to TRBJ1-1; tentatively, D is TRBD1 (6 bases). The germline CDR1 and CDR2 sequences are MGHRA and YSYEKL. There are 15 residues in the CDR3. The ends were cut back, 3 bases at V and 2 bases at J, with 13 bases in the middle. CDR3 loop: CASSHFPGQNTEAFF. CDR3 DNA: TGCGCCAGCAGCCATTTCCCGGGACAAAACACTGAAGCTTTCTTT.